Below are 31 T cell receptor beta chains sequenced from a single sample in a study of T cell repertoires in cytomegalovirus infection. TCRdb analysed the reads with MiXCR anew, one entry per CDR3 protein. The sample carries around 190,000 distinct CDR3 sequences, around an eighth recorded once. The specimen sequenced was PBMCs. The receptors originated from a human donor in good health (CMV status not recorded). Some clones in this sample may be carry-over from other donors' samples.

This chain connects TRBV27 to TRBJ1-1, with unresolved D. CDR3 size: 15 residues. V lost 2 bases to trimming and J lost 1 base, with 11 bases between them. Germline V gene lookup returns CDR1 MNHEY and CDR2 SMNVEV (reference sequence). The CDR3 DNA sequence: TGTGCCAGCAGTTTAAACACCGTCCCGAACACTGAAGCTTTCTTT. Residues: CASSLNTVPNTEAFF.

The chain has TRBV29-1 and TRBJ1-1, with D hard to call. This CDR3 spans 13 amino acids. The V end lost 2 bases, the J end lost 0 bases, and 7 bases lay between the germline ends. The germline CDR1 and CDR2 sequences are SQVTM and ANQGSEA. The CDR3 is CSVEKPLNTEAFF. The CDR3 DNA is TGCAGCGTTGAAAAGCCACTGAACACTGAAGCTTTCTTT. The variable domain in full, with the rest retrieved from reference TRBV29-1 and TRBJ1-1, is SAVISQKPSRDICQRGTSLTIQCQVDSQVTMMFWYRQQPGQSLTLIATANQGSEATYESGFVIDKFPISRPNLTFSTLTVSNMSPEDSSIYLCSVEKPLNTEAFFGQGTRLTVV.

The table lists this clonotype with many counts. The V and J genes are TRBV4-2 and TRBJ2-1; D possibly matches TRBD1 or TRBD2 (6 bases each). Trimming pared 0 bases from V and 9 bases from J, leaving 15 bases between. The CDR3 runs 15 residues. Per the germline V gene, CDR1 is LGHNA and CDR2 is YNFKEQ. CDR3 sequence reads: CASSQETRGYAEQFF. In nucleotides, the CDR3 is TGTGCCAGCAGCCAAGAGACTAGGGGGTACGCTGAGCAGTTCTTC.

The chain has TRBV5-4 and TRBJ2-1; TRBD2 might be the D (5 bases). V was shortened by 0 bases and J by 8 bases, with 9 bases between the two germline ends. CDR3 length: 13 residues. Germline V gives CDR1 SGHNT, CDR2 YYREEE (reference sequence). The CDR3 coding sequence is TGTGCCAGCAGCTTGGGTCCCGGGGATGAGCAGTTCTTC. This codes for CASSLGPGDEQFF.

This clonotype was counted between two and nine times. The V and J genes are TRBV29-1 and TRBJ2-7; D possibly matches TRBD1 or TRBD2 (5 bases each). CDR3 size: 12 residues. V lost 3 bases to trimming and J lost 2 bases, with 8 bases between them. In germline, CDR1 is SQVTM, CDR2 ANQGSEA. Written as DNA, the CDR3 is TGCAGCGTTGATGGGGGTCCCTACGAGCAGTACTTC. Its translation is CSVDGGPYEQYF.

This chain uses TRBV5-1 with TRBJ1-6; 7 nucleotides match TRBD1. The CDR3 length is 14 residues. Germline lookup yields CDR1 SGHRS and CDR2 YFSETQ. V dropped 4 bases and J dropped 9; count of bases not matched to a gene: 7. CDR3 amino acids: CASSTDRDASPLHF. As DNA, the CDR3 is TGCGCCAGCAGCACCGACAGGGACGCTTCACCCCTCCACTTT.

This clonotype was counted ten times or more. V and J are TRBV7-2 and TRBJ2-1; D is uncertain. The V end was cut by 1 base, the J end by 8 bases, with 9 bases between. The CDR3 consists of 13 residues. In germline, CDR1 is SGHTA, CDR2 FQGNSA. CDR3 region: CASSLDRSDEQFF. The CDR3 DNA sequence: TGTGCCAGCAGCTTAGACCGATCCGATGAGCAGTTCTTC.

This clonotype was seen a handful of times. This rearrangement joins TRBV28 to TRBJ1-5; D unclear. The CDR3 has 14 residues. Trimming removed 5 bases at V and 0 bases at J, with 8 bases between. Germline V gene sequence: CDR1 MDHEN, CDR2 SYDVKM. The DNA for the CDR3 is TGTGCCAGCAGTCCCGTCCATAGCAATCAGCCCCAGCATTTT. This sequence encodes CASSPVHSNQPQHF.

Only a few counts were recorded for this clonotype. The chain carries TRBV7-2 and TRBJ2-4, with TRBD2 matching 7 bases. Germline CDR1 SGHTA, CDR2 FQGNSA. The CDR3 totals 14 residues. J was trimmed by 5 bases and V by 4 bases; bases with no gene match: 5. CDR3 amino acids: CASSSGGRENIQYF. In DNA, the CDR3 is TGTGCCAGCAGCTCGGGGGGACGGGAAAACATTCAGTACTTC.

This clonotype was picked up many times. V is TRBV5-4 and J is TRBJ2-2; 8 nucleotides line up with TRBD1. This CDR3 region has 15 residues. V gave up 7 bases and J gave up 2 bases; unmatched junction bases: 7. Germline CDR1 and CDR2: SGHNT and YYREEE (reference sequence). DNA of the CDR3: TGTGCCAGCGACGACAGGGGTCAAAACACCGGGGAGCTGTTTTTT. Translating it yields CASDDRGQNTGELFF.

The chain recombines TRBV28 with TRBJ1-5; D is possibly TRBD1 (6 bases). The length of the CDR3 is 14 residues. V shed 0 bases and J shed 8 bases, with 11 bases lying between them. Germline V gene sequence: CDR1 MDHEN, CDR2 SYDVKM. In DNA form, the CDR3 reads TGTGCCAGCAGTTTATGGGGGGCCTCTAAGCCCCAGCATTTT. It is translated as CASSLWGASKPQHF.

This chain joins TRBV5-1 and TRBJ1-2; D not resolved. Between the trimmed V and J ends, which lost 0 bases and 2 bases, there was a span of 8 bases. CDR1 SGHRS and CDR2 YFSETQ come from the germline V gene. The CDR3 extends over 14 amino acids. The CDR3 DNA follows: TGCGCCAGCAGCTTGGCTCCAGGAAACTATGGCTACACCTTC. Its protein product is CASSLAPGNYGYTF.

This clonotype was detected ten times or more. The chain is built from TRBV7-2 and TRBJ2-4; TRBD2 agrees at 9 bases. V shed 1 base, J shed 0 bases, and the junction held 7 bases outside the gene matches. CDR1 and CDR2 (germline): SGHTA, FQGNSA. There are 18 residues in the CDR3. The CDR3 DNA follows: TGTGCCAGCAGCTTAGGTAGCGGGGGCGATCTAGCCAAAAACATTCAGTACTTC. Amino acid sequence: CASSLGSGGDLAKNIQYF. The full variable domain, in which reference TRBV7-2 and TRBJ2-4 provide the parts outside the CDR3, is GAGVSQSPSNKVTEKGKDVELRCDPISGHTALYWYRQSLGQGLEFLIYFQGNSAPDKSGLPSDRFSAERTGGSVSTLTIQRTQQEDSAVYLCASSLGSGGDLAKNIQYFGAGTRLSVL.

This clonotype came up many times. This rearrangement joins TRBV7-2 to TRBJ2-2; TRBD1 matches 11 bases. The CDR3 is 16 amino acids. J lost 4 bases, V lost 1 base, and 2 bases had no gene match. The germline CDR1 and CDR2 sequences are SGHTA and FQGNSA. The CDR3 sequence: CASSLEGTGGTGELFF. CDR3 sequence (DNA): TGTGCCAGCAGCTTAGAAGGGACAGGGGGCACCGGGGAGCTGTTTTTT.

Points on this clonotype: One end of the junction fails to match germline, which may point to a read error. V gene TRBV27 combines with J gene TRBJ2-4; D is possibly TRBD1 or TRBD2 (7 bases each). The germline V gene has CDR1 MNHEY and CDR2 SMNVEV (reference sequence). The CDR3 sequence is 15 residues long. This chain's CDR3 is CASSSSGGGGNVQYF. In nucleotides, the CDR3 is TGTGCCAGCAGTTCATCAGGGGGGGGGGGAAACGTTCAGTACTTC.

The chain combines TRBV19 with TRBJ1-5; no reliable D call. With 10 bases removed from V and 7 bases from J, the gap between germline ends came to 11 bases. The germline V gene encodes CDR1 LNHDA and CDR2 SQIVND (reference sequence). There are 11 residues in the CDR3. CDR3 bases: TGTGCCATAGGCCCGGGACAGCCCCAGCATTTT. Translated, it gives CAIGPGQPQHF.

The chain carries TRBV28 and TRBJ2-2; maybe TRBD1 (6 bases). CDR1 is MDHEN and CDR2 is SYDVKM in the germline V gene. Trimming pared 5 bases from V and 1 base from J, leaving 11 bases between. The CDR3 has 15 amino acids. CDR3 loop: CASSHQQGNTGELFF. The CDR3 DNA is TGTGCCAGCAGTCATCAACAGGGGAACACCGGGGAGCTGTTTTTT.

The V gene is TRBV14, the J gene TRBJ1-6; TRBD1 might be the D (5 bases). Germline V gene sequence: CDR1 SGHDN, CDR2 FVKESK. The CDR3 contains 17 residues. Trimming stripped 9 bases from V and 0 bases from J, with 18 bases between. CDR3 nucleotide sequence: TGTGCCAGTTCCCGGGGGGAGACGAGCTCCTATAATTCACCCCTCCACTTT. Translation gives CASSRGETSSYNSPLHF.

Many counts were recorded for this clonotype. The gene calls are TRBV7-2 and TRBJ1-2; D unclear. Trimming removed 3 bases at V and 12 bases at J, with 11 bases between. Looked up from germline, CDR1 is SGHTA and CDR2 is FQGNSA. CDR3 length: 11 residues. The CDR3 nucleotides are TGTGCCAGCAGCTTGGCGACGGGAAACACCTTC. As protein: CASSLATGNTF.

This clonotype was seen many times. The CDR3 loop is CASSLEGWDNQPQHF. The CDR3 nucleotides read TGTGCCAGCAGCTTAGAGGGTTGGGATAATCAGCCCCAGCATTTT. This sequence joins TRBV7-2 and TRBJ1-5, with no clear D. CDR3 length: 15 amino acids. Germline V lookup: CDR1 SGHTA, CDR2 FQGNSA. V was shortened by 1 base and J by 4 bases, with 11 bases between the two germline ends.

Only a few counts were recorded for this clonotype. This chain links TRBV5-1 with TRBJ2-1; TRBD2 matches 8 bases. V dropped 4 bases and J dropped 5; count of bases not matched to a gene: 8. Germline loops: CDR1 SGHRS, CDR2 YFSETQ. The CDR3 extends over 15 amino acids. CDR3 coding DNA: TGCGCCAGCAGCGCCTTACTAGCGGATAACAATGAGCAGTTCTTC. It is translated as CASSALLADNNEQFF.

This clonotype was detected a few times. This chain connects TRBV7-2 to TRBJ2-3, with D possibly TRBD2 on 5 matching bases. Per the germline V gene, CDR1 is SGHTA and CDR2 is FQGNSA. The CDR3 runs to 15 residues. The germline V and J ends were trimmed by 2 bases and 1 base, with 10 bases remaining between them. Here the CDR3 DNA reads TGTGCCAGCAGCTTACGGTTGCGGGGCACAGATACGCAGTATTTT. It codes for CASSLRLRGTDTQYF.

Many counts were recorded for this clonotype. V and J are TRBV12-3 or TRBV12-4 and TRBJ1-5; D is perhaps TRBD1 (6 bases). Trimming shortened V by 5 bases and J by 2 bases, and 19 bases separated the two germline ends. The CDR3 is made up of 17 amino acids. CDR3 sequence (DNA): TGTGCCAGCAGTATACGACAGGTCGGGGCGGGCAATCAGCCCCAGCATTTT. As protein: CASSIRQVGAGNQPQHF.

This clonotype was counted at least ten times. J is TRBJ2-1 and V is TRBV14; 7 nucleotides agree with TRBD2. V lost 0 bases to trimming and J lost 5 bases; unmatched junction nucleotides: 10. This CDR3 comprises 17 residues. Germline V CDR1 and CDR2: SGHDN, FVKESK. CDR3 sequence: CASSQDKAGALHNEQFF. CDR3 DNA: TGTGCCAGCAGCCAAGATAAGGCGGGAGCGTTACACAATGAGCAGTTCTTC.

This clonotype was counted at least ten times. This CDR3 is CASSLAGTPGYTF. The CDR3 DNA is TGTGCCAGCAGCTTAGCGGGGACGCCGGGCTACACCTTC. This sequence joins TRBV11-1 and TRBJ1-2, with D perhaps TRBD1 (5 bases). V shed 0 bases and J shed 8 bases, with 10 bases lying between them. The CDR3 is 13 amino acids. Germline values: CDR1 SGHAT, CDR2 FQDESV (reference sequence).

V and J are TRBV7-9 and TRBJ2-1, with a tentative D call TRBD1 (6 bases). CDR3 length: 14 residues. The V gene lost 5 bases and the J gene lost 7 bases, with 15 bases spanning the gap. Germline-derived CDR1 and CDR2 are SEHNR and FQNEAQ (reference sequence). The CDR3, as DNA: TGTGCCAGCAGCGAGGGGATCCAGGGGAATGAGCAGTTCTTC. This translates into CASSEGIQGNEQFF.

This clonotype was counted between two and nine times. The chain employs TRBV29-1 and TRBJ1-4, with 7 positions matching TRBD1. The CDR3 length is 14 residues. The germline V gene has CDR1 SQVTM and CDR2 ANQGSEA. After removal of 3 bases from V and 7 bases from J, the junction contained 8 bases not matched to a gene. CDR3: CSVEALRGGEKLFF. CDR3 nucleotides: TGCAGCGTTGAGGCCCTCAGGGGGGGTGAAAAACTGTTTTTT.

This clonotype came up many times. This chain joins TRBV7-2 and TRBJ2-7; D not certain. Germline V gives CDR1 SGHTA, CDR2 FQGNSA. Trimming removed 5 bases from V and 5 bases from J, with 13 bases in between. This CDR3 comprises 13 residues. The CDR3: CASSPRAMDEQYF. In nucleotides, the CDR3 is TGTGCCAGCAGCCCCCGGGCGATGGACGAGCAGTACTTC. Drawing the rest from reference TRBV7-2 and TRBJ2-7, the complete variable domain is GAGVSQSPSNKVTEKGKDVELRCDPISGHTALYWYRQSLGQGLEFLIYFQGNSAPDKSGLPSDRFSAERTGGSVSTLTIQRTQQEDSAVYLCASSPRAMDEQYFGPGTRLTVT.

This clonotype was observed a few times. This chain uses TRBV29-1 with TRBJ1-2; 7 bases line up with TRBD1. The J segment lost 9 bases and the V segment lost 5 bases, leaving 6 bases of the junction unmatched. CDR1 and CDR2 from the germline V gene are SQVTM and ANQGSEA. The CDR3 has 11 amino acids. The CDR3 bases are TGCAGCGTTCGACAGGGCGGGAGCTACACCTTC. Its translation is CSVRQGGSYTF.

The rearrangement links TRBV19 to TRBJ1-1, with D hard to call. V lost 6 bases and J 0 bases, leaving 8 bases between the germline ends. The CDR3 runs 13 residues. Germline V gene lookup returns CDR1 LNHDA and CDR2 SQIVND (reference sequence). CDR3 amino acids: CASRTQMNTEAFF. The CDR3 DNA sequence: TGTGCCAGTAGGACACAAATGAACACTGAAGCTTTCTTT.

Here the CDR3 DNA reads TGCGCCAGCAGCTTGGTAGGGGCGGGAGAGACCCAGTACTTC. Translating gives CASSLVGAGETQYF. The chain links TRBV5-1 to TRBJ2-5; D could derive from TRBD1 or TRBD2 (5 bases each). The CDR3 spans 14 residues. The V gene's germline CDR1 is SGHRS and CDR2 YFSETQ. V lost 0 bases and J 4 bases, leaving 10 bases between the germline ends.